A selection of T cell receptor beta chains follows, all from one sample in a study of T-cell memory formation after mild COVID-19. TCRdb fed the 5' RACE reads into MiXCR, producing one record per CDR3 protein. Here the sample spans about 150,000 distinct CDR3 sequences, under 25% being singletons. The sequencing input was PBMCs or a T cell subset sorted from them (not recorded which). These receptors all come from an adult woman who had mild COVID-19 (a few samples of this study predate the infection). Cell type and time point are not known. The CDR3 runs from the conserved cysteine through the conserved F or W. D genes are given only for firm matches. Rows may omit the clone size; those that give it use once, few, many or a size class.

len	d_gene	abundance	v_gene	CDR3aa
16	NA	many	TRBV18	CASSPPGTGALYEQYF
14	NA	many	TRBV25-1	CASSRAGPQETQYF
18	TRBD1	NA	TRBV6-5	CASSPNRQGTGSNYGYTF
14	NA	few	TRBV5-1	CASSLGDSTDTQYF
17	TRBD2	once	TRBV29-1	CSVGKLAGGKGQETQYF
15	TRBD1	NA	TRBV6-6	CASHLQGSSQETQYF
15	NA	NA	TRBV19	CASTSSGGSNQPQHF
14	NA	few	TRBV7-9	CASSLEGRGDEQYF
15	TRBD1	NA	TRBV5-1	CASSLSGQGHNEQFF
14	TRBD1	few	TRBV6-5	CASTPDRGLSPLHF
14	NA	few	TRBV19	CASSTQRGSSEQYF
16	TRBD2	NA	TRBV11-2	CASRISHGLGGDTQYF
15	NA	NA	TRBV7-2	CASSSGHRGNQPQHF
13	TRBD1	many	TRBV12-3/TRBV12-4	CASSLDRAYEQYF
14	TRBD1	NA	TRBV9	CASSSDRGGDTQYF
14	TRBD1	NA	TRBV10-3	CAISAGTVMYEQYF
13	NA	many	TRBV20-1	CSATGNRNYGYTF
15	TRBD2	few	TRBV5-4	CASSPLAGGQETQYF
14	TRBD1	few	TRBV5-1	CASSLAGTGDDYTF
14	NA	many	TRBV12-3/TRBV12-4	CASSLASSTNEQYF
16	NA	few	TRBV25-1	CASSDQPGFQDTEAFF
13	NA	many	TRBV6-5	CASRKQGQETQYF
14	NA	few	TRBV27	CASSLSPVNTEAFF
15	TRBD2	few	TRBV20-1	CSARGVSGGYNEQFF
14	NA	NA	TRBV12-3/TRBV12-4	CASLYRVGGIGYTF
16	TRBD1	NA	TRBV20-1	CSAMGQGKLGTGELFF
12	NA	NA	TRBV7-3	CASSLQGDTQYF
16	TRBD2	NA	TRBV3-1	CASSRNGRASSVEQFF
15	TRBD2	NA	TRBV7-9	CASSPSSGTSYEQYF
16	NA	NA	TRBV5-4	CASSFLIAGSTDTQYF
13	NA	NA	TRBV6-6	CASSSQSYNEQFF
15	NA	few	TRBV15	CATSIRSGHGDTQYF
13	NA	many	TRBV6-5	CASSYDLRDTQYF
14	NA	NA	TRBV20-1	CSTSRSGYTGELFF